This section outlines one T cell receptor (beta chain) sequence together with its context. Its antigen target is currently unknown. At one end the junction does not follow the germline gene, possibly because of a read error. This sample is part of a study of blood T cell repertoires in COVID-19 (dated by TCRdb to 2020 to 2022). Regarding the research as a whole: Samples covering the acute and convalescent phases of COVID-19 were provided by collaborators in the United States, Italy and Spain. The material from the prospective study consisted of cDNA or gDNA derived from T cells, B-cell-depleted T cells, or PBMCs. Subjects who had been exposed to COVID-19, were actively infected with it, or had recovered from it provided the deeply sampled blood TCRbeta repertoires that made up the dataset. The repertoires were released in a freely available public database meant as a resource for research on the immune response to SARS-CoV-2. The samples were drawn from two sources: the first 160 participants of the ongoing ImmuneRACE study, and 1,254 subjects contributed by 6 global collaborators. Nearly every sample came with metadata listing a de-identified subject ID, COVID-19 status, age in years and sex. Where available, HLA class I and class II types were taken from metadata supplied by the sample provider and were not determined by assay-based typing.

One collaborating source in Seattle enrolled patients during active infection and followed them longitudinally through the course of disease. Collaborating institutions collected whole blood in K2EDTA tubes following their own protocols. For TCRbeta analysis, collaborators shipped samples as frozen whole blood, isolated PBMCs, or DNA extracted from either of those sample types. Broader findings and caveats from the paper: How much clinical and demographic metadata was included differed by source and by participant, and the metadata was provided uncurated.

The germline V gene supplies CDR1 MGHRA and CDR2 YSYEKL. The CDR3, from cysteine to phenylalanine, totals 13 residues. The only DNA kept is the CDR3, 39 bases in frame from the first base. TCRbeta CDR3 regions were amplified from genomic DNA using the immunoSEQ Assay, a bias-controlled multiplex PCR. Concerning the study's data processing: The number of nucleated cells in each sample was estimated from the amplification of reference gene primers within the assay. Sequence reads were collapsed and filtered to measure the absolute abundance of every unique TCRbeta CDR3 rearrangement. For each sample, productive Simpson clonality was calculated as the square root of Simpson's diversity index across productive rearrangements. TCRdb limited this immuneACCESS table to in-frame rearrangements with V and J called. A share of clones is missing; checked studies link under half to unresolved V genes, and the rest is unexplained. That table gives V, J and clone size, and the DNA gave D and trimming. The sample contains approximately 300,000 clones, about 87% of them found a single time. The ten largest make up about 6% of the sample.

The chain is encoded by TRBV4-1 joined to TRBJ2-3, with TRBD1 as a weak D call on 6 bases. The origin of this receptor is a woman in her forties or fifties with COVID-19, enrolled during active disease. The sample taken for sequencing was peripheral blood. CDR3 reads: CASSQVGTPRKNF. The DNA reads as follows: TGCGCCAGCAGCCAAGTCGGGACACCTAGAAAAAATTTT.